Listed below are T cell receptor beta chains from one sample, sequenced in a study of graft-versus-host responses after intestinal transplantation. Profiling relied on immunoSEQ multiplex PCR, and the TCRdb table lists in-frame clones only, not all of them. The repertoire holds about 39,000 clones, with 93% as singletons. Their specific antigens are unknown. The sequencing here drew on unstimulated CD8+ T cells sorted from spleen or lymph node cells, taken before transplant. These receptors all come from a human donor who was the organ donor for an intestinal transplant. Both conserved end residues are part of each CDR3. The D gene is left open where the match is weak. Rows may omit the clone size; those that give it use once, few, many or a size class.

J gene	V gene	D gene	clone size	CDR3 DNA	CDR3 protein
TRBJ2-2	TRBV6-5	NA	once	TGTGCCAGCAGTTACTCGATCCTCGTCGGGGAGCTGTTTTTT	CASSYSILVGELFF
TRBJ2-7	TRBV5-1	NA	NA	TGCGCCAGCAGCTCCACGCCAGCAGGAACCTACGAGCAGTACTTC	CASSSTPAGTYEQYF
TRBJ2-1	TRBV6-5	TRBD2	NA	TGTGCCAGCAGTTACGGCGGGGGGCTCCCAAATGAGCAGTTCTTC	CASSYGGGLPNEQFF
TRBJ2-7	TRBV4-1	TRBD2	NA	TGCGCCAGCAGCCAAGATGGGGGACTAGCGGGCTACGAGCAGTACTTC	CASSQDGGLAGYEQYF
TRBJ2-4	TRBV10-2	NA	NA	TGCGCCAGCGTGGCGGGATTTCAGTACTTC	CASVAGFQYF
TRBJ1-5	TRBV4-3	NA	once	TGCGCCAGCAGCCAAGATAAGGGTTTTGGTCAGCCCCAGCATTTT	CASSQDKGFGQPQHF
TRBJ1-1	TRBV7-9	NA	NA	TGTGCCAGCAGCTTAGGAGCCAATGAAGCTTTCTTT	CASSLGANEAFF
TRBJ2-7	TRBV4-3	TRBD2	once	TGCGCCAGCAGCCAAGGAGCGGGAGGGCCGTACGAGCAGTACTTC	CASSQGAGGPYEQYF
TRBJ2-7	TRBV19	TRBD2	NA	TGTGCCAGTAGTATAGGGGGACTGACTAGCGTCTACGAGCAGTACTTC	CASSIGGLTSVYEQYF
TRBJ1-2	TRBV7-9	NA	NA	TGTGCCAGCAGCTTACAGCTTAATAATGGCTACACCTTC	CASSLQLNNGYTF
TRBJ2-3	TRBV2	TRBD1	NA	TGTGCCACCAGGGGGAGCGGCACAGATACGCAGTATTTT	CATRGSGTDTQYF
TRBJ2-5	TRBV5-1	TRBD1	NA	TGCGCCAGCAGCTCGGACAGGCTAGAGACCCAGTACTTC	CASSSDRLETQYF
TRBJ2-2	TRBV7-3	NA	NA	TGTGCCAGCAGCCCGCGCGGGGGACAGAGGACCGGGGAGCTGTTTTTT	CASSPRGGQRTGELFF
TRBJ1-2	TRBV4-1	TRBD1	NA	TGCGCCAGCAGCCAAGCAATGACGATTAGACAGGGAAAATTGGGGGTCTATGGCTACACCTTC	CASSQAMTIRQGKLGVYGYTF
TRBJ2-7	TRBV4-2	NA	NA	TGTGCCAGCAGCCAAGATTGGCGCTTGCGTGGCAGGGGGGTCGAGCAGTACTTC	CASSQDWRLRGRGVEQYF
TRBJ1-5	TRBV6-1	NA	NA	TGTGCCAGCAGTGGAAGGAACTGGGGCAGACTAAATCAGCCCCAGCATTTT	CASSGRNWGRLNQPQHF
TRBJ2-3	TRBV4-1	TRBD2	once	TGCGCCAGCAGCCAAGAATCGCCTAGCGGGAGGACAGATACGCAGTATTTT	CASSQESPSGRTDTQYF
TRBJ2-7	TRBV27	NA	NA	TGTGCCAGCAGGGCAGGGGGGGGCTACGAGCAGTACTTC	CASRAGGGYEQYF
TRBJ2-5	TRBV4-2	NA	NA	TGTGCCAGCAGCCACCCACAGGAACAAGAGACCCAGTACTTC	CASSHPQEQETQYF
TRBJ2-7	TRBV7-9	NA	NA	TGTGCCAGCCGGGTGGGGGGCGAGCAGTACTTC	CASRVGGEQYF
TRBJ2-7	TRBV19	NA	NA	TGTGCCAGTAGTATAGGGAGGGGCAGGACTCATCCCTACGAGCAGTACTTC	CASSIGRGRTHPYEQYF
TRBJ1-2	TRBV7-6	NA	NA	TGTGCCAGCAGCTCCAGACAGTTCTATGGCTACACCTTC	CASSSRQFYGYTF
TRBJ2-1	TRBV7-3	TRBD2	NA	TGTGCCAGCAGCTTCACTACGGGGGGCTACAATGAGCAGTTCTTC	CASSFTTGGYNEQFF
TRBJ2-1	TRBV7-2	NA	once	TGTGCCAGCAGCTGGTTGGTCCAGCAGCTATACAATGAGCAGTTCTTC	CASSWLVQQLYNEQFF